The T cell receptor (beta chain) described here comes from a study of CD4+ T cells in melanoma. Findings of the study overall: In melanoma, neoantigen-specific CD4+ T cells reportedly differed in differentiation state. A reported correlation linked neoantigen-specific CD4+ T cells to CD8+, macrophage and B cell function.

V lost 2 bases, J lost 7 bases, and 6 bases stayed unmatched. This CDR3 region has 14 residues. Germline lookup yields CDR1 MNHEY and CDR2 SVGAGI. In regard to this clone: Its antigen is unidentified.

Generated by immunoSEQ multiplex PCR, the TCRdb table keeps only in-frame clones and is missing some. The sample lists 20,000 to 25,000 clones; about 77% were seen once. The TCR sequence derives from a human donor with melanoma. This chain joins TRBV6-5 and TRBJ1-2; 8 bases match TRBD1. The DNA of the CDR3 is TGTGCCAGCAGTTACGACCAGGGGGCGGCTGGCTACACCTTC. Translating gives CASSYDQGAAGYTF.